Sequencing of this TCR beta chain was carried out in a study of cytomegalovirus exposure and HLA in healthy donors. Whole-study results and caveats: The later analysis indicated that the majority of CMV-associated TCR beta chains appeared HLA-restricted. It was likely that a cluster of highly shared sequence variants was a sequencing artifact. It emerged from a later analysis that several of the most significant clusters appeared to be linked to common viral pathogens.

Primers included in the PCR were 60 Vbeta and 13 Jbeta primers. Only in-frame clones appear in the TCRdb table, and some are missing; sequencing was by immunoSEQ multiplex PCR. The sample lists some 65,000 clones, roughly 80% occurring once. To note about this clone: Its specificity is unknown.

Trimming at V came to 3 bases and at J to 10 bases, leaving 6 bases not matched to a gene. The CDR3 runs 14 residues. Per the germline V gene, CDR1 is MNHNS and CDR2 is SASEGT. Specimen: PBMCs. This receptor was identified in a woman aged 40 to 50 in good health and CMV-seropositive. The chain links TRBV6-1 to TRBJ2-1; TRBD2 matches at 10 bases. The CDR3 reads CASSEGLAWVEQFF. Here the CDR3 DNA reads TGTGCCAGCAGTGAGGGACTAGCGTGGGTCGAGCAGTTCTTC.